This entry lists 32 T cell receptor beta chains sequenced from one sample in a study of cytomegalovirus exposure and HLA in healthy donors. It was with 60 Vbeta and 13 Jbeta primers that the PCR ran. This table comes from immunoSEQ multiplex PCR, and its TCRdb copy is limited to in-frame clones, with some not included. The table includes 100,000 to 150,000 clones, around 74% detected once. Material for sequencing was PBMCs. These TCRs come from a male donor in good health and CMV-seronegative.

As to this clone: The junction shows a germline mismatch at one end, possibly a read error. The chain couples TRBV7-9 to TRBJ2-7; 9 bases align to TRBD2. Germline V gene data show CDR1 as SEHNR and CDR2 as FQNEAQ (reference sequence). CDR3 length: 16 residues. CDR3 DNA: TGTTCCAGCAGCTTACTAGGGCGGGGGGGTTCGGACGAGCAGTACTTC. Translation gives CSSSLLGRGGSDEQYF.

This chain joins TRBV28 and TRBJ2-1; D may be TRBD1 (6 bases). Germline CDR1 and CDR2: MDHEN and SYDVKM. This CDR3 is built from 14 residues. V dropped 2 bases and J dropped 7 bases, with 12 bases sitting between them. CDR3 DNA: TGTGCCAGCAGTTTAAGTTGGACAGCAAATGAGCAGTTCTTC. This sequence encodes CASSLSWTANEQFF. Full variable domain (missing parts from reference TRBV28 and TRBJ2-1): DVKVTQSSRYLVKRTGEKVFLECVQDMDHENMFWYRQDPGLGLRLIYFSYDVKMKEKGDIPEGYSVSREKKERFSLILESASTNQTSMYLCASSLSWTANEQFFGPGTRLTVL.

The CDR3 region is CASSLGQGTTYEQYF. CDR3 nucleotide sequence: TGTGCCAGCAGCTTGGGACAGGGAACTACCTACGAGCAGTACTTC. The chain couples TRBV7-2 to TRBJ2-7; 9 nucleotides line up with TRBD1. The CDR3 extends over 15 amino acids. The J segment lost 2 bases and the V segment lost 3 bases, leaving 5 bases of the junction unmatched. CDR1 is SGHTA, CDR2 FQGNSA, per germline.

The gene calls are TRBV7-9 and TRBJ2-5, with D possibly TRBD2 on 6 matching bases. The ends were cut back, 5 bases at V and 1 base at J, with 14 bases in the middle. This CDR3 region has 15 residues. Germline V CDR1 and CDR2: SEHNR, FQNEAQ (reference sequence). The CDR3 coding sequence is TGTGCCAGCAGCCCGCGGGGCCTATTCCAAGAGACCCAGTACTTC. This encodes CASSPRGLFQETQYF.

The V and J genes are TRBV28 and TRBJ2-7, with a weak D call TRBD1 (5 bases). Germline lookup yields CDR1 MDHEN and CDR2 SYDVKM. Trimming removed 6 bases at V and 3 bases at J, with 12 bases between. There are 13 residues in the CDR3. The CDR3 DNA reads as TGTGCCAGCAGAGGCAGGGTGAGCTACGAGCAGTACTTC. It encodes CASRGRVSYEQYF.

A single count supports this clone. This rearrangement joins TRBV7-9 to TRBJ1-2; a possible D gene is TRBD1 (5 bases). Trimming took 2 bases from V and 3 from J, leaving 10 bases between them. CDR1 and CDR2 from the germline V gene are SEHNR and FQNEAQ (reference sequence). There are 14 residues in the CDR3. CDR3 nucleotides: TGTGCCAGCAGCTTACTACGACAGTACTATGGCTACACCTTC. Protein product: CASSLLRQYYGYTF.

This sequence joins TRBV10-3 and TRBJ1-2, with 7 bases aligning to TRBD1. The V gene's germline CDR1 is ENHRY and CDR2 SYGVKD. V lost 6 bases and J lost 4; bases outside the gene matches: 20. The CDR3 is made up of 18 amino acids. The CDR3 sequence is CAISSRSATGRGGYGYTF. CDR3 DNA: TGTGCCATCAGCTCTAGATCCGCGACAGGGAGAGGGGGCTATGGCTACACCTTC.

This clone has a handful of counts. V is TRBV30 and J is TRBJ1-3; no clear D gene. Trimming took off 3 bases at V and 4 bases at J, with 13 bases between the two ends. This CDR3 spans 14 amino acids. Germline V gene lookup returns CDR1 GTSNPN and CDR2 SVGIG (reference sequence). CDR3 nucleotides: TGTGCCTGGAGGGCCCGGGGTAACGGAAACACCATATATTTT. Its protein product is CAWRARGNGNTIYF.

The sample holds a few counts of this clone. The chain uses TRBV9 and TRBJ2-3; 9 nucleotides line up with TRBD2. With V trimmed by 0 bases and J by 2 bases, 4 bases remained unmatched. The CDR3 spans 16 residues. From germline, CDR1 is SGDLS and CDR2 YYNGEE. DNA for the CDR3: TGTGCCAGCAGCGTAGCAGCGGGAGGTTTCACAGATACGCAGTATTTT. This codes for CASSVAAGGFTDTQYF.

This clone has just one count. This sequence joins TRBV6-6 and TRBJ2-1; the match to TRBD1 covers 7 bases. The CDR3 extends over 13 amino acids. The germline V gene has CDR1 MNHNY and CDR2 SVGAGI (reference sequence). V shed 4 bases and J 6 bases; nucleotides not matched to a gene: 3. CDR3 bases: TGTGCCAGCAGTTCAACAGGGGCCAATGAGCAGTTCTTC. Protein: CASSSTGANEQFF.

CDR3 residues: CASSPRQDSYEQYF. DNA for the CDR3: TGCGCCAGCAGCCCTCGACAGGATTCCTACGAGCAGTACTTC. This chain links TRBV4-1 with TRBJ2-7, with D possibly TRBD1 on 6 matching bases. The CDR3 sequence is 14 residues long. The V gene's germline CDR1 is MGHRA and CDR2 YSYEKL. The ends were cut back, 4 bases at V and 1 base at J, with 11 bases in the middle.

This rearrangement joins TRBV28 to TRBJ2-6; no clear D. The CDR3 has 14 residues. Trimming removed 10 bases at V and 1 base at J, with 11 bases between. Per the germline V gene, CDR1 is MDHEN and CDR2 is SYDVKM. The CDR3 is CATGSYSGANVLTF. The CDR3 region has the DNA TGTGCCACCGGGTCTTATTCTGGGGCCAACGTCCTGACTTTC.

This chain joins TRBV7-8 and TRBJ1-2, with a tentative D call TRBD1 (6 bases). The CDR3 loop spans 14 amino acids. From germline, CDR1 is SGHVS and CDR2 FQNEAQ. Between the trimmed V and J ends, which lost 5 bases and 7 bases, there was a span of 17 bases. CDR3 in DNA: TGTGCCAGCAGCCTGGGAGGGGGGGTCTTTGGCTACACCTTC. Translation: CASSLGGGVFGYTF.

The rearrangement uses TRBV6-4 and TRBJ1-4; D is unclear. Trimming removed 4 bases at V and 8 bases at J, with 17 bases between. There are 15 residues in the CDR3. CDR1 is MRHNA, CDR2 SNTAGT, per germline. CDR3 DNA: TGTGCCAGCAGTGCCCGCCTCCGGGTAAGCGAAAAACTGTTTTTT. Protein: CASSARLRVSEKLFF.

The chain combines TRBV29-1 with TRBJ1-2, with TRBD1 matching 7 bases. V was pared by 7 bases and J by 7 bases, with 6 bases of the junction left unmatched. The CDR3 is 11 amino acids. The germline V gene has CDR1 SQVTM and CDR2 ANQGSEA. In nucleotides, the CDR3 is TGCAGCGCGGGACAGTCAATTGGCTACACCTTC. Translation gives CSAGQSIGYTF.

The chain employs TRBV28 and TRBJ2-1; 7 positions agree with TRBD2. The CDR3 has 15 amino acids. The V gene end was trimmed by 6 bases and the J gene end by 9 bases; junction bases not matched to a gene: 14. Germline V gene data show CDR1 as MDHEN and CDR2 as SYDVKM. DNA of the CDR3: TGTGCCAGCAGAAGGGGATTGAGCGGGATAGGTGAGCAGTTCTTC. As protein: CASRRGLSGIGEQFF.

This clone has more than one count but fewer than ten. The CDR3 does not end in the conserved phenylalanine or tryptophan, so this is likely a read error. The DNA is left out, because the CDR3 cannot be placed on it with certainty; the CDR3 is given as TCRdb lists it. The J gene is TRBJ2-4, the V gene TRBV2; the table's TRBD1 call for D was not verified on the DNA. The germline V gene has CDR1 SNHLY and CDR2 FYNNEI. The CDR3 has 13 amino acids, counting both end residues. Here the CDR3 reads CASSEAAVDRVLS.

This clone has just a few counts. The V call is TRBV2, the J call TRBJ2-7; TRBD2 agrees at 8 bases. V dropped 6 bases and J dropped 5; count of bases not matched to a gene: 9. Germline assignment: CDR1 SNHLY and CDR2 FYNNEI. The CDR3 covers 14 residues. In DNA form, the CDR3 reads TGTGCCAGCAGACGGGAGGGTGTGAGCGACGAGCAGTACTTC. Its translation is CASRREGVSDEQYF.

The chain carries TRBV9 and TRBJ1-3; possibly TRBD1 for D (6 bases). The CDR3 extends over 13 amino acids. Per the germline V gene, CDR1 is SGDLS and CDR2 is YYNGEE. The DNA of the CDR3 is TGTCCGGGGGGGGCTCTTGCTGGAAACACCATATATTTT. Translating it yields CPGGALAGNTIYF.

The chain recombines TRBV10-3 with TRBJ2-3; 7 nucleotides align to TRBD1. The CDR3 contains 14 residues. Trimming took 6 bases from V and 2 from J; bases not matched to a gene: 5. CDR1 and CDR2 (germline): ENHRY, SYGVKD. CDR3 bases: TGTGCCATCAGCGGGACAGCGAACACAGATACGCAGTATTTT. Its translation: CAISGTANTDTQYF.

This clone was counted only a few times. The chain carries TRBV7-8 and TRBJ2-5, with D maybe TRBD1 (5 bases). The DNA end lines up better with TRBJ2-7; the J call may be wrong. Germline V gene data show CDR1 as SGHVS and CDR2 as FQNEAQ. This CDR3 spans 14 amino acids. For the CDR3, the DNA is TGTGCCAGCAGCTTAGTTTACAGGTCTGACGAGCAGTACTTC. Translating it yields CASSLVYRSDEQYF.

The chain has TRBV7-3 and TRBJ2-3; TRBD2 matches 10 bases. V lost 3 bases and J lost 4; bases outside the gene matches: 7. CDR3 length: 16 amino acids. The V gene's germline CDR1 is SGHTA and CDR2 FQGTGA. The CDR3 DNA is TGTGCCAGCAGCTTCCTAGCGGGAGATGGAGCAGATACGCAGTATTTT. Protein: CASSFLAGDGADTQYF.

This chain joins TRBV5-1 and TRBJ2-5, with 7 bases aligning to TRBD1. The J call is doubtful: the DNA matches TRBJ2-7 better. This CDR3 region has 13 residues. The germline V gene encodes CDR1 SGHRS and CDR2 YFSETQ. The CDR3 loop is CASSSRQGYEQYF. The CDR3 nucleotides are TGCGCCAGCAGTTCCCGACAGGGCTACGAGCAGTACTTC.

The genes are TRBV12-5 and TRBJ1-1; a weak D match, TRBD1 (5 bases). The germline V and J ends were trimmed by 6 bases and 5 bases, with 10 bases remaining between them. The CDR3 has 12 amino acids. Germline V gene data show CDR1 as LGHNT and CDR2 as FRNRAP. The CDR3 region has the DNA TGTGCTAGTGGCCCTGCAGGGACTGAAGCTTTCTTT. The encoded protein is CASGPAGTEAFF.

This chain joins TRBV11-2 and TRBJ2-5; TRBD2 matches at 9 bases. The J call may be faulty, since TRBJ2-7 better matches the DNA end. Germline loops: CDR1 SGHAT, CDR2 FQNNGV. The CDR3 extends over 17 amino acids. CDR3 amino acids: CASSFPPVSGSAYEQYF. In DNA form, the CDR3 reads TGTGCCAGCAGCTTCCCACCAGTTAGCGGGAGCGCCTACGAGCAGTACTTC.

The CDR3 region is CASSASGPLWTQYF. Here the CDR3 DNA reads TGTGCCAGCAGCGCCTCAGGCCCCTTATGGACCCAGTACTTC. The V and J genes are TRBV7-9 and TRBJ2-5; D gene uncertain. V lost 5 bases and J lost 7, with 17 bases in between. The germline CDR1 and CDR2 sequences are SEHNR and FQNEAQ (reference sequence). This CDR3 region has 14 residues.

The rearrangement links TRBV9 to TRBJ1-4; TRBD1 might be the D (5 bases). The length of the CDR3 is 16 residues. V was clipped by 3 bases and J by 8 bases, with 20 bases between them. Germline V gene data show CDR1 as SGDLS and CDR2 as YYNGEE. CDR3 sequence reads: CASSALKGGDGEKLFF. The CDR3 DNA is TGTGCCAGCAGCGCCCTTAAAGGAGGGGACGGAGAAAAACTGTTTTTT. Combining the CDR3 with reference TRBV9 and TRBJ1-4 gives the whole variable domain DSGVTQTPKHLITATGQRVTLRCSPRSGDLSVYWYQQSLDQGLQFLIQYYNGEERAKGNILERFSAQQFPDLHSELNLSSLELGDSALYFCASSALKGGDGEKLFFGSGTQLSVL.

This chain joins TRBV27 and TRBJ2-1; 9 nucleotides align to TRBD2. The CDR3 runs 19 residues. Trimming removed 1 base from V and 0 bases from J; junction bases left unmatched: 10. Germline V gene data show CDR1 as MNHEY and CDR2 as SMNVEV (reference sequence). The CDR3 loop reads CASSLLGLAGPSSYNEQFF. The CDR3 region has the DNA TGTGCCAGCAGTTTATTGGGTCTAGCGGGGCCCAGCTCCTACAATGAGCAGTTCTTC.

The chain has TRBV27 and TRBJ2-7, with a weak D call TRBD2 (5 bases). The germline gives CDR1 MNHEY, CDR2 SMNVEV (reference sequence). V lost 5 bases and J 0 bases, leaving 11 bases between the germline ends. The CDR3 is 14 residues long. The CDR3 DNA follows: TGTGCCAGCAGTCCGCGGGCCTCCTCCTACGAGCAGTACTTC. Encoded protein: CASSPRASSYEQYF.

The chain has TRBV30 and TRBJ2-5; 10 bases fit TRBD2. This CDR3 contains 12 residues. With 5 bases clipped from V and 7 bases from J, the junction kept 4 bases outside the gene matches. CDR1 and CDR2 (germline): GTSNPN, SVGIG (reference sequence). This CDR3 is CAWERGGRTQYF. DNA for the CDR3: TGTGCCTGGGAGCGGGGGGGCCGGACCCAGTACTTC.

This clone was observed once. The rearrangement uses TRBV18 and TRBJ2-6; D remains ambiguous. In germline, CDR1 is KGHSH, CDR2 LQKENI. This CDR3 is 20 amino acids long. The V end lost 4 bases, the J end lost 1 base, and 23 bases lay between the germline ends. The CDR3 DNA sequence: TGTGCCAGCTCACGTACCGCCCCCGGGTCGGATAAATCTGGGGCCAACGTCCTGACTTTC. This encodes CASSRTAPGSDKSGANVLTF.

The chain has TRBV5-1 and TRBJ1-1; D not resolved. Deletions cut 4 bases from V and 1 base from J, with 11 bases between. This CDR3 spans 14 amino acids. CDR1 and CDR2 from the germline V gene are SGHRS and YFSETQ. CDR3 DNA: TGCGCCAGCAGCCCCGGGAGGGAGAACACTGAAGCTTTCTTT. As protein: CASSPGRENTEAFF.